The 32 T cell receptor beta chains given below trace back to one sample, sequenced in a study of PD-1 blockade in classical Hodgkin lymphoma. Repertoires were generated with immunoSEQ multiplex PCR, while TCRdb's copy carries only in-frame clones and drops some. Here the sample spans about 98,000 clones, roughly 92% being singletons. All patients experienced relapse after autologous stem cell transplantation, and brentuximab vedotin exposure was variable. Sample: peripheral blood mononuclear cells (PBMCs), taken at baseline. The receptors were sampled from a human donor with classical Hodgkin lymphoma.

V gene TRBV6-5 combines with J gene TRBJ2-1; D is uncertain. The CDR3 extends over 15 amino acids. Germline V gene lookup returns CDR1 MNHEY and CDR2 SVGAGI. V dropped 2 bases and J dropped 2 bases, with 10 bases sitting between them. The DNA of the CDR3 is TGTGCCAGCAGTTACGGCCTCTCCGCCTACAATGAGCAGTTCTTC. As protein: CASSYGLSAYNEQFF.

This clone was recorded only once. The V call is TRBV6-5, the J call TRBJ1-1; 7 positions agree with TRBD1. This CDR3 spans 15 amino acids. Germline V gene data show CDR1 as MNHEY and CDR2 as SVGAGI. V lost 5 bases to trimming and J lost 3 bases; unmatched junction nucleotides: 9. The CDR3 nucleotides are TGTGCCAGCAGTCCTAACAGGGGAGGGCACACTGAAGCTTTCTTT. This codes for CASSPNRGGHTEAFF.

This clone was found once. The V gene is TRBV28, the J gene TRBJ2-7; tentatively, D is TRBD1 (5 bases). Deletions cut 2 bases from V and 2 bases from J, with 16 bases between. This CDR3 comprises 16 residues. The germline CDR1 and CDR2 sequences are MDHEN and SYDVKM. Written as DNA, the CDR3 is TGTGCCAGCAGTTTAAGGGTTAGGCAGGGCACCTACGAGCAGTACTTC. Translation: CASSLRVRQGTYEQYF.

The rearrangement uses TRBV2 and TRBJ1-5; D ambiguous. The CDR3 length is 13 residues. Germline V gene lookup returns CDR1 SNHLY and CDR2 FYNNEI. The germline V and J ends were trimmed by 7 bases and 7 bases, with 14 bases remaining between them. DNA of the CDR3: TGTGCCAGCACCCTTGGTCTATTCCAGCCCCAGCATTTT. This translates into CASTLGLFQPQHF.

The V and J genes are TRBV27 and TRBJ2-3; tentatively, D is TRBD2 (6 bases). V shed 6 bases and J shed 4 bases, with 20 bases lying between them. The CDR3 is 16 amino acids. Germline V CDR1 and CDR2: MNHEY, SMNVEV (reference sequence). The CDR3 here is CASRAGTFRGADTQYF. Here the CDR3 DNA reads TGTGCCAGCAGAGCCGGGACTTTTAGGGGCGCAGATACGCAGTATTTT.

V and J are TRBV10-3 and TRBJ2-7; the D gene is possibly TRBD1 (6 bases). Germline-derived CDR1 and CDR2 are ENHRY and SYGVKD. The CDR3 is 15 residues long. V was clipped by 8 bases and J by 2 bases, with 19 bases between them. The CDR3 coding sequence is TGTGCCATCTCTGGGGCAGGGGCCCCAACCTACGAGCAGTACTTC. Encoded protein: CAISGAGAPTYEQYF.

Here the CDR3 DNA reads TGCGCCAGCAGCCAAGACCAACGTTTTCCATCCATATATTTT. Translated, it gives CASSQDQRFPSIYF. This chain uses TRBV4-1 with TRBJ1-3; D not certain. Per germline, CDR1 MGHRA and CDR2 YSYEKL. This CDR3 has 14 residues. Trimming shortened V by 0 bases and J by 11 bases, and 14 bases separated the two germline ends.

The rearrangement joins TRBV14 to TRBJ1-1; D is undetermined. The germline V and J ends were trimmed by 5 bases and 7 bases, with 14 bases remaining between them. Per the germline V gene, CDR1 is SGHDN and CDR2 is FVKESK. CDR3 length: 13 residues. Here the CDR3 reads CASSSNGWSEAFF. The CDR3, as DNA: TGTGCCAGCAGCTCCAACGGGTGGAGTGAAGCTTTCTTT.

This rearrangement joins TRBV18 to TRBJ1-4; D is unclear. Trimming took off 6 bases at V and 4 bases at J, with 9 bases between the two ends. The germline V gene has CDR1 KGHSH and CDR2 LQKENI. This CDR3 has 13 residues. The CDR3 protein is CASSTAVNEKLFF. CDR3 nucleotide sequence: TGTGCCAGCTCGACGGCCGTTAATGAAAAACTGTTTTTT. Looking up the rest from reference TRBV18 and TRBJ1-4 gives the full variable domain: NAGVMQNPRHLVRRRGQEARLRCSPMKGHSHVYWYRQLPEEGLKFMVYLQKENIIDESGMPKERFSAEFPKEGPSILRIQQVVRGDSAAYFCASSTAVNEKLFFGSGTQLSVL.

The J gene is TRBJ2-5, the V gene TRBV27; D gene unclear. The germline V gene has CDR1 MNHEY and CDR2 SMNVEV (reference sequence). Trimming stripped 4 bases from V and 1 base from J, with 19 bases between. The CDR3 is 17 residues long. In nucleotides, the CDR3 is TGTGCCAGCAGTTCCCAGCCCGCGGACGGCTTCCAAGAGACCCAGTACTTC. Protein: CASSSQPADGFQETQYF.

This chain joins TRBV7-9 and TRBJ2-7; D might be TRBD1 (6 bases). V was clipped by 8 bases and J by 6 bases, with 23 bases between them. This CDR3 has 15 residues. Germline CDR1 SEHNR, CDR2 FQNEAQ (reference sequence). The CDR3 region has the DNA TGTGCCAGCTCCTTAGGGGGATCGCCTACGGGCGAGCAGTACTTC. Translation gives CASSLGGSPTGEQYF.

The rearrangement uses TRBV27 and TRBJ1-1; 8 bases agree with TRBD1. This CDR3 is built from 14 residues. Losses at the gene ends were 6 bases for V and 3 bases for J; bases not matched to a gene: 6. Germline V CDR1 and CDR2: MNHEY, SMNVEV (reference sequence). Here the CDR3 DNA reads TGTGCCAGCAGCTACGACAGGGGCCACACTGAAGCTTTCTTT. Encoded protein: CASSYDRGHTEAFF.

This clone was seen only once. This chain uses TRBV4-1 with TRBJ2-1; D remains ambiguous. This CDR3 contains 11 residues. Deletions cut 2 bases from V and 4 bases from J, with 0 bases between. From germline, CDR1 is MGHRA and CDR2 YSYEKL. CDR3: CASSQYNEQFF. CDR3 DNA: TGCGCCAGCAGCCAATACAATGAGCAGTTCTTC.

This chain links TRBV6-5 with TRBJ1-1; tentatively, D is TRBD1 (6 bases). Germline CDR1 reads MNHEY; CDR2 reads SVGAGI. CDR3 size: 13 residues. V gave up 6 bases and J gave up 0 bases, with 8 bases separating them. CDR3 nucleotides: TGTGCCAGCAGAAGGGGGATGAACACTGAAGCTTTCTTT. It encodes CASRRGMNTEAFF.

This clone was seen a single time. V is TRBV5-5 and J is TRBJ1-1; D remains unclear. V was trimmed by 1 base and J by 0 bases, leaving 10 bases between them. Germline V gene data show CDR1 as SGHKS and CDR2 as YYEKEE (reference sequence). This CDR3 is 15 amino acids long. CDR3 nucleotide sequence: TGTGCCAGCAGCTTGTTGTCGACGGTGAACACTGAAGCTTTCTTT. Translating gives CASSLLSTVNTEAFF.

The chain links TRBV7-9 to TRBJ1-2; a possible D gene is TRBD1 (6 bases). Germline assignment: CDR1 SEHNR and CDR2 FQNEAQ (reference sequence). V lost 6 bases and J 5 bases, leaving 22 bases between the germline ends. The CDR3 extends over 16 amino acids. CDR3 DNA: TGTGCCAGCAGTCTAGTCCGGGGGGCATCGGGTTATGGCTACACCTTC. This gives the protein CASSLVRGASGYGYTF.

The chain carries TRBV7-9 and TRBJ1-4; D not certain. The CDR3 runs 17 residues. Trimming shortened V by 4 bases and J by 5 bases, and 20 bases separated the two germline ends. Germline-derived CDR1 and CDR2 are SEHNR and FQNEAQ (reference sequence). CDR3 sequence reads: CASSSTAEAAANEKLFF. In DNA form, the CDR3 reads TGTGCCAGCAGCTCCACGGCCGAGGCGGCTGCGAATGAAAAACTGTTTTTT.

The chain has TRBV11-3 and TRBJ2-2; 10 positions match TRBD2. CDR3 size: 15 residues. Trimming took 5 bases from V and 6 from J; bases not matched to a gene: 6. Germline loops: CDR1 SGHNT, CDR2 YENEEA. CDR3 bases: TGTGCCAGCAGCAAATTAGCGGGAGGAGCCGGGGAGCTGTTTTTT. Protein sequence: CASSKLAGGAGELFF.

The chain couples TRBV28 to TRBJ1-4, with D unresolved. V was trimmed by 2 bases and J by 0 bases, leaving 19 bases between them. Germline CDR1 is MDHEN and CDR2 is SYDVKM. The CDR3 is made up of 19 amino acids. CDR3 DNA sequence: TGTGCCAGCAGTTTAGGTCTGCGGGGAGCTTCCCCAACTAATGAAAAACTGTTTTTT. This gives the protein CASSLGLRGASPTNEKLFF.

This CDR3 reads CASIWTGSTDTQYF. The CDR3 DNA reads TGTGCCAGCATATGGACAGGGAGCACAGATACGCAGTATTTT. The V call is TRBV6-1, the J call TRBJ2-3; 8 positions match TRBD1. CDR3 length: 14 residues. From germline, CDR1 is MNHNS and CDR2 SASEGT. The V segment lost 7 bases and the J segment 0 bases; nucleotides outside the gene matches: 3.

A word on this clone: Other nucleotide sequences from this sample produce the same CDR3. The chain combines TRBV18 with TRBJ1-1; D unclear. The CDR3 covers 13 residues. From germline, CDR1 is KGHSH and CDR2 LQKENI. The V end lost 3 bases, the J end lost 0 bases, and 5 bases lay between the germline ends. This CDR3 is CASSPPVNTEAFF. Written as DNA, the CDR3 is TGTGCCAGCTCACCTCCGGTGAACACTGAAGCTTTCTTT.

This chain connects TRBV4-2 to TRBJ2-3; no firm D call. Deletions cut 4 bases from V and 2 bases from J, with 10 bases between. CDR1 is LGHNA and CDR2 is YNFKEQ in the germline V gene. The CDR3 runs 14 residues. The CDR3 spells CASSRLVSTDTQYF. The CDR3 DNA reads as TGTGCCAGCAGCCGCCTAGTTTCCACAGATACGCAGTATTTT.

The rearrangement links TRBV5-1 to TRBJ2-5; D unresolved. Germline CDR1 reads SGHRS; CDR2 reads YFSETQ. Between the trimmed V and J ends, which lost 0 bases and 5 bases, there was a span of 14 bases. The CDR3 length is 15 residues. In nucleotides, the CDR3 is TGCGCCAGCAGCTTGGCCCTAGACCAGACGGAGACCCAGTACTTC. This codes for CASSLALDQTETQYF.

The J gene is TRBJ2-1, the V gene TRBV19, with TRBD2 matching 11 bases. CDR1 is LNHDA and CDR2 is SQIVND in the germline V gene (reference sequence). CDR3 length: 14 residues. Trimming cost V 4 bases and J 7 bases; bases outside gene matches: 3. For the CDR3, the DNA is TGTGCCAGTAGTAGACTAGCGGGAATAAATGAGCAGTTCTTC. Protein sequence: CASSRLAGINEQFF. Combining the CDR3 with reference TRBV19 and TRBJ2-1 gives the whole variable domain DGGITQSPKYLFRKEGQNVTLSCEQNLNHDAMYWYRQDPGQGLRLIYYSQIVNDFQKGDIAEGYSVSREKKESFPLTVTSAQKNPTAFYLCASSRLAGINEQFFGPGTRLTVL.

This chain joins TRBV5-1 and TRBJ2-7; 7 nucleotides agree with TRBD1. The CDR3 consists of 16 residues. Trimming removed 3 bases from V and 0 bases from J; junction bases left unmatched: 9. CDR1 is SGHRS and CDR2 is YFSETQ in the germline V gene. The CDR3 sequence: CASSSRQGQSSYEQYF. CDR3 nucleotide sequence: TGCGCCAGCAGCTCACGACAGGGTCAAAGCTCCTACGAGCAGTACTTC.

The chain couples TRBV27 to TRBJ2-7, with D tentatively TRBD2 (6 bases). Germline V gene lookup returns CDR1 MNHEY and CDR2 SMNVEV (reference sequence). The length of the CDR3 is 15 residues. Trimming removed 3 bases from V and 2 bases from J, with 14 bases in between. The CDR3 DNA follows: TGTGCCAGCAGTTTGTCTACTAGCTTACCCTACGAGCAGTACTTC. It yields the protein CASSLSTSLPYEQYF.

This chain links TRBV28 with TRBJ1-2; weak D call: TRBD1 (5 bases). CDR1 is MDHEN and CDR2 is SYDVKM in the germline V gene. The CDR3 runs to 16 residues. V dropped 8 bases and J dropped 4 bases, with 23 bases sitting between them. The CDR3 sequence is CASAGAPPGTFYGYTF. DNA of the CDR3: TGTGCCAGCGCCGGAGCCCCACCCGGGACTTTCTATGGCTACACCTTC.

This clone has a single count. This chain connects TRBV20-1 to TRBJ1-1; D ambiguous. The V and J ends lost 3 bases and 8 bases respectively, with 7 bases between them. The CDR3 loop spans 10 amino acids. CDR1 is DFQATT and CDR2 is SNEGSKA in the germline V gene (reference sequence). CDR3: CSASEREAFF. The CDR3 DNA is TGCAGTGCTAGCGAAAGGGAAGCTTTCTTT.

CDR3 amino acids: CASSFLPKRLVEMGEQFF. The CDR3 nucleotides are TGTGCCAGCAGTTTCCTCCCCAAACGACTAGTTGAGATGGGTGAGCAGTTCTTC. This sequence joins TRBV27 and TRBJ2-1; D may be TRBD2 (6 bases). V was pared by 3 bases and J by 9 bases, with 27 bases between. The CDR3 consists of 18 residues. CDR1 is MNHEY and CDR2 is SMNVEV in the germline V gene (reference sequence).

DNA of the CDR3: TGCGCCAGCAGCCCACTTAACAGGGACGGGAACACTGAAGCTTTCTTT. This codes for CASSPLNRDGNTEAFF. This chain uses TRBV4-1 with TRBJ1-1, with TRBD1 as a possible D gene (6 bases). The CDR3 length is 16 residues. V was pared by 4 bases and J by 1 base, with 16 bases between. Germline assignment: CDR1 MGHRA and CDR2 YSYEKL.

V is TRBV7-9 and J is TRBJ2-7; D assignment may be TRBD1 or TRBD2 (5 bases each). The CDR3 extends over 14 amino acids. V lost 7 bases and J lost 0, with 13 bases in between. Looked up from germline, CDR1 is SEHNR and CDR2 is FQNEAQ (reference sequence). The CDR3 bases are TGTGCCAGCACCCGGGACGGCAACTCCTACGAGCAGTACTTC. Protein product: CASTRDGNSYEQYF.

J is TRBJ2-5 and V is TRBV5-1, with D perhaps matching TRBD1 (5 bases). Trimming removed 4 bases at V and 5 bases at J, with 21 bases between. The CDR3 extends over 16 amino acids. Germline loops: CDR1 SGHRS, CDR2 YFSETQ. The CDR3 reads CASSPLPGAGQETQYF. The DNA for the CDR3 is TGCGCCAGCAGCCCCCTCCCTGGGGCAGGGCAGGAGACCCAGTACTTC.